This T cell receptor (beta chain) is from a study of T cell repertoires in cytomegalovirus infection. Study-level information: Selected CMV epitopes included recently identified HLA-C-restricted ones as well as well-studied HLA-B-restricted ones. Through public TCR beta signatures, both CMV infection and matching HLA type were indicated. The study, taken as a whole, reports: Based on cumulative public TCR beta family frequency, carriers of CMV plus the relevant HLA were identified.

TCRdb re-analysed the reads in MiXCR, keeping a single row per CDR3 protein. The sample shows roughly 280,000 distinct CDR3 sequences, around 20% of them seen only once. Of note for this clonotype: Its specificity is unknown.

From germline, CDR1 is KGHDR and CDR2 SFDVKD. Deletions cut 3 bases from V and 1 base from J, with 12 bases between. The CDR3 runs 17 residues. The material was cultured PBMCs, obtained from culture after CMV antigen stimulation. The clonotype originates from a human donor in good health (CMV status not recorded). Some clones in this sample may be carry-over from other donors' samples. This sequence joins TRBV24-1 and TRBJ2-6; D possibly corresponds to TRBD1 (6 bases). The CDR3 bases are TGTGCCACCAGTGATGGACAGATACTTTCTGGGGCCAACGTCCTGACTTTC. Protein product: CATSDGQILSGANVLTF.